Detailed here is one T cell receptor (beta chain). Its specificity is not known. Time point noted: blood from clinic visit 5 months post-surgery; TSC patient then seizure free. Sequencing was limited to surgery cases with top T cell transcript signatures in brain tissue. Only in-frame clones appear in the TCRdb table, and some are missing; sequencing was by immunoSEQ multiplex PCR. Of approximately 330,000 clones listed, about 94% are singletons. This record belongs to a study of brain T cells in children with intractable seizures. Study-wide findings and caveats: Clones missing pre-surgery may reflect undersampling of that blood sample. Patients' HCMV serostatus was unknown; virus specificity rests on CDR3 similarity alone.

Sequenced material: peripheral blood, taken around 5 months after surgery. The clonotype was recovered from a boy under two years old with tuberous sclerosis and intractable seizures.

This CDR3 is CASIEGGHYGYTF. Written as DNA, the CDR3 is TGTGCCAGCATTGAGGGAGGGCACTATGGCTACACCTTC. The chain has TRBV28 and TRBJ1-2; no clear D. CDR3 length: 13 amino acids. Between the trimmed V and J ends, which lost 7 bases and 3 bases, there was a span of 12 bases. Germline CDR1 reads MDHEN; CDR2 reads SYDVKM.